What follows are 24 T cell receptor beta chains derived from one specimen sequenced in a study of blood T cell repertoires in COVID-19. Clones were sequenced by immunoSEQ multiplex PCR, and TCRdb holds only the in-frame ones, with some missing. The data contain roughly 250,000 clones, roughly 80% of them singletons. What was sequenced was peripheral blood. Source of these receptors: a person aged 65-85 years with COVID-19, enrolled during active disease.

The chain joins TRBV5-1 to TRBJ1-1; D perhaps matches TRBD1 (5 bases). Germline V lookup: CDR1 SGHRS, CDR2 YFSETQ. Trimming left V 2 bases short and J 3 bases short, with 14 bases between. This CDR3 has 15 amino acids. CDR3: CASSLPDSLDTEAFF. In DNA form, the CDR3 reads TGCGCCAGCAGCTTACCAGACAGTCTCGACACTGAAGCTTTCTTT.

The rearrangement joins TRBV24-1 to TRBJ2-5, with no clear D. Germline V CDR1 and CDR2: KGHDR, SFDVKD. With 1 base removed from V and 5 bases from J, the gap between germline ends came to 4 bases. The CDR3 extends over 12 amino acids. The CDR3 loop reads CATSDFAETQYF. CDR3 DNA: TGTGCCACCAGTGATTTCGCGGAGACCCAGTACTTC.

A word on this clone: The junction differs from germline at one of its ends, possibly a read error. The chain links TRBV25-1 to TRBJ1-1; 7 bases are a match to TRBD1. This CDR3 is 17 amino acids long. From germline, CDR1 is MGHDK and CDR2 SYGVNS. The CDR3 region has the DNA TGTGCCAGCAGTAAAGGACCGGGACAGACCATGAACACTGGAGCTTTCTTT. Its translation: CASSKGPGQTMNTGAFF.

This clone showed up just once. The chain combines TRBV5-5 with TRBJ2-1, with D perhaps TRBD2 (7 bases). With 4 bases removed from V and 0 bases from J, the gap between germline ends came to 14 bases. The CDR3 spans 16 residues. Germline CDR1 SGHKS, CDR2 YYEKEE (reference sequence). The CDR3: CASSPRGPSSYNEQFF. The CDR3 DNA reads TGTGCCAGCAGCCCGCGGGGGCCGAGCTCCTACAATGAGCAGTTCTTC.

This clone has just a few counts. The J gene is TRBJ2-7, the V gene TRBV7-9, with D unresolved. The V and J ends lost 4 bases and 5 bases respectively, with 9 bases between them. The CDR3 totals 12 residues. Per germline, CDR1 SEHNR and CDR2 FQNEAQ (reference sequence). The DNA of the CDR3 is TGTGCCAGCAGCTCCTATGTTAACGAGCAGTACTTC. It encodes CASSSYVNEQYF.

This clone was found a few times. V and J are TRBV2 and TRBJ1-6; D is ambiguous. The V gene's germline CDR1 is SNHLY and CDR2 FYNNEI. This CDR3 has 16 residues. V was trimmed by 2 bases and J by 8 bases, leaving 16 bases between them. The CDR3 nucleotides are TGTGCCAGCAGTGAACCCGGCGGCGGACTGGATTCACCCCTCCACTTT. It specifies CASSEPGGGLDSPLHF.

This clone has a single count. This sequence joins TRBV28 and TRBJ2-3, with no clear D. V was pared by 3 bases and J by 4 bases, with 17 bases between. The CDR3 is made up of 16 amino acids. Germline V gene lookup returns CDR1 MDHEN and CDR2 SYDVKM. The DNA of the CDR3 is TGTGCCAGCAGTTTCAGGCGCTGGGCCTGGCCAGATACGCAGTATTTT. It codes for CASSFRRWAWPDTQYF.

The chain carries TRBV5-1 and TRBJ1-1, with a tentative D call TRBD1 (6 bases). With 0 bases removed from V and 3 bases from J, the gap between germline ends came to 9 bases. This CDR3 region has 14 residues. Germline values: CDR1 SGHRS, CDR2 YFSETQ. The DNA of the CDR3 is TGCGCCAGCAGCTTGGCCGGACAGCACACTGAAGCTTTCTTT. Its translation is CASSLAGQHTEAFF.

The V and J genes are TRBV20-1 and TRBJ2-3, with D unresolved. Germline assignment: CDR1 DFQATT and CDR2 SNEGSKA (reference sequence). CDR3 length equals 10 residues. V was pared by 6 bases and J by 3 bases, with 4 bases between. This chain's CDR3 is CSATTDTQYF. CDR3 sequence (DNA): TGCAGTGCAACAACAGATACGCAGTATTTT.

The chain has TRBV21-1 and TRBJ2-1; the table calls TRBD2, which could not be checked here. TRBV21-1 is recorded as a pseudogene. The length of the CDR3 is 15 residues. Here the CDR3 reads CASVRGTININEQFF. In DNA form, the CDR3 reads TGTGCCAGTGTTCGCGGGACTATTAATATCAATGAGCAGTTCTTC.

This clone was seen a few times. This sequence joins TRBV27 and TRBJ2-1; 8 bases agree with TRBD1. Losses at the gene ends were 3 bases for V and 0 bases for J; bases not matched to a gene: 10. The CDR3 has 18 residues. CDR1 MNHEY and CDR2 SMNVEV come from the germline V gene (reference sequence). The CDR3 protein is CASSFTGGLLSSYNEQFF. Written as DNA, the CDR3 is TGTGCCAGCAGTTTCACAGGGGGACTTCTTAGCTCCTACAATGAGCAGTTCTTC.

The V gene is TRBV12-3 or TRBV12-4, the J gene TRBJ1-2, with D maybe TRBD1 (5 bases). Trimming removed 4 bases from V and 2 bases from J, with 8 bases in between. CDR3 length: 13 amino acids. CDR3: CASSSDINYGYTF. The DNA of the CDR3 is TGTGCCAGCAGTTCGGACATCAACTATGGCTACACCTTC.

This clone has at least ten counts. The chain combines TRBV7-9 with TRBJ2-2; a possible D gene is TRBD1 (6 bases). Germline V lookup: CDR1 SEHNR, CDR2 FQNEAQ (reference sequence). Trimming removed 5 bases at V and 7 bases at J, with 17 bases between. The CDR3 contains 15 residues. The CDR3 is CASSQTNQGFGELFF. CDR3 coding DNA: TGTGCCAGCAGCCAAACGAATCAGGGGTTCGGGGAGCTGTTTTTT.

To note about this clone: Distinct nucleotide sequences in the sample also encode this CDR3. The chain is built from TRBV11-3 and TRBJ1-1; perhaps TRBD1 as D (5 bases). CDR1 and CDR2 from the germline V gene are SGHNT and YENEEA. Trimming removed 5 bases at V and 0 bases at J, with 10 bases between. This CDR3 is built from 14 residues. The CDR3 sequence is CASSPTGVNTEAFF. CDR3 coding DNA: TGTGCCAGCAGCCCTACAGGTGTGAACACTGAAGCTTTCTTT. Complete variable domain (other parts from reference TRBV11-3 and TRBJ1-1): EAGVVQSPRYKIIEKKQPVAFWCNPISGHNTLYWYLQNLGQGPELLIRYENEEAVDDSQLPKDRFSAERLKGVDSTLKIQPAELGDSAVYLCASSPTGVNTEAFFGQGTRLTVV.

The chain is built from TRBV7-9 and TRBJ1-1; D not resolved. The CDR3 runs 12 residues. Between the trimmed V and J ends, which lost 1 base and 8 bases, there was a span of 8 bases. Germline assignment: CDR1 SEHNR and CDR2 FQNEAQ (reference sequence). The CDR3 is CASSLVSREAFF. The CDR3 DNA is TGTGCCAGCAGCTTAGTTTCCAGGGAAGCTTTCTTT.

The J gene is TRBJ2-1, the V gene TRBV5-4; D unresolved. The germline gives CDR1 SGHNT, CDR2 YYREEE (reference sequence). V was pared by 0 bases and J by 5 bases, with 9 bases between. There are 14 residues in the CDR3. CDR3: CASSLETVDNEQFF. The CDR3 nucleotides read TGTGCCAGCAGCTTGGAGACTGTTGACAATGAGCAGTTCTTC.

J is TRBJ1-4 and V is TRBV2; D gene ambiguous. The CDR3 contains 13 residues. The V gene's germline CDR1 is SNHLY and CDR2 FYNNEI. The ends were cut back, 10 bases at V and 5 bases at J, with 14 bases in the middle. The CDR3 sequence is CATSTAPNEKLFF. CDR3 coding DNA: TGTGCCACTTCAACAGCCCCAAATGAAAAACTGTTTTTT.

This chain joins TRBV27 and TRBJ2-1, with 9 positions matching TRBD2. From germline, CDR1 is MNHEY and CDR2 SMNVEV (reference sequence). V dropped 6 bases and J dropped 4; count of bases not matched to a gene: 4. The CDR3 covers 14 residues. The CDR3 reads CASRPGLAYNEQFF. CDR3 bases: TGTGCCAGCAGGCCGGGACTAGCTTACAATGAGCAGTTCTTC.

J is TRBJ2-1 and V is TRBV15; 9 nucleotides line up with TRBD1. In germline, CDR1 is LNHNV, CDR2 YYDKDF (reference sequence). This CDR3 has 14 amino acids. Trimming took 3 bases from V and 4 from J; bases not matched to a gene: 1. The CDR3 region is CATSRDRGYNEQFF. The CDR3, as DNA: TGTGCCACCAGCAGGGACAGGGGATACAATGAGCAGTTCTTC.

The J gene is TRBJ1-1, the V gene TRBV5-1; D unresolved. The ends were cut back, 1 base at V and 5 bases at J, with 6 bases in the middle. This CDR3 region has 12 residues. CDR1 is SGHRS, CDR2 YFSETQ, per germline. The CDR3 nucleotides read TGCGCCAGCAGCTTGTCGGGGACTGAAGCTTTCTTT. It codes for CASSLSGTEAFF. Filled out from reference TRBV5-1 and TRBJ1-1, the complete variable domain reads KAGVTQTPRYLIKTRGQQVTLSCSPISGHRSVSWYQQTPGQGLQFLFEYFSETQRNKGNFPGRFSGRQFSNSRSEMNVSTLELGDSALYLCASSLSGTEAFFGQGTRLTVV.

This clone has only a few counts. This chain links TRBV3-1 (or the pseudogene TRBV3-2) with TRBJ1-4, with D perhaps TRBD1 (6 bases). The CDR3 contains 14 residues. With 4 bases removed from V and 7 bases from J, the gap between germline ends came to 13 bases. Germline lookup yields CDR1 LGHDT and CDR2 YNNKEL (reference sequence). The CDR3 nucleotides read TGTGCCAGCAGCCCCCGACAGGCGGGTGAAAAACTGTTTTTT. Its translation: CASSPRQAGEKLFF.

The CDR3 reads CASSAGQGGTEAFF. DNA of the CDR3: TGTGCCAGCAGCGCCGGACAGGGGGGTACTGAAGCTTTCTTT. The chain combines TRBV5-8 with TRBJ1-1; 10 bases are shared with TRBD1. Germline V CDR1 and CDR2: SGHTS, YDEGEE. The junction had 5 bases not matched to a gene; V was cut back by 4 bases and J by 5 bases. The CDR3 covers 14 residues.

The V and J genes are TRBV28 and TRBJ1-2; 7 bases fit TRBD1. Per the germline V gene, CDR1 is MDHEN and CDR2 is SYDVKM. The CDR3 sequence is 13 residues long. J lost 4 bases, V lost 5 bases, and 4 bases had no gene match. The CDR3 protein is CASSDRAFYGYTF. CDR3 coding DNA: TGTGCCAGCAGTGACAGGGCTTTCTATGGCTACACCTTC.

This clone came up once. The V gene is TRBV7-2, the J gene TRBJ2-1; D might be TRBD2 (6 bases). The CDR3 extends over 15 amino acids. V was shortened by 7 bases and J by 0 bases, with 13 bases between the two germline ends. CDR1 SGHTA and CDR2 FQGNSA come from the germline V gene. The CDR3 sequence is CASTPPGDSYNEQFF. CDR3 DNA: TGTGCCAGCACACCCCCGGGGGACTCCTACAATGAGCAGTTCTTC.